The 18 T cell receptor beta chains below were found in one sample sequenced in a study of CD8 T cells in Susac syndrome. About 0.45 to 1 ug RNA was reverse transcribed with random hexamers. TCRdb recomputed calls from the immunoSEQ multiplex PCR reads with MiXCR, one row per CDR3 protein. The sample records hundreds of thousands of distinct CDR3 sequences, about 85% being singletons. The sample was CD8+ T cells from PBMCs. The receptors were gathered from a human donor with multiple sclerosis.

The chain joins TRBV7-9 to TRBJ2-1; 10 bases align to TRBD2. After removal of 2 bases from V and 5 bases from J, the junction contained 3 bases not matched to a gene. This CDR3 region has 15 residues. Germline V CDR1 and CDR2: SEHNR, FQNEAQ (reference sequence). CDR3 residues: CASSLLAGANNEQFF. CDR3 nucleotide sequence: TGTGCCAGCAGCTTACTAGCGGGAGCCAACAATGAGCAGTTCTTC.

Only one count was recorded for this clonotype. The chain links TRBV6-5 to TRBJ2-1, with 8 bases matching TRBD2. CDR3 length equals 14 residues. Germline V gene sequence: CDR1 MNHEY, CDR2 SVGAGI. V lost 7 bases and J lost 9; bases outside the gene matches: 11. DNA of the CDR3: TGTGCCAGCAACTACCGGGGTAGCGGGACTGAGCAGTTCTTC. The encoded protein is CASNYRGSGTEQFF.

The chain is built from TRBV12-3 or TRBV12-4 and TRBJ1-4; no reliable D call. The CDR3 extends over 14 amino acids. V was pared by 8 bases and J by 6 bases, with 16 bases between. CDR3 sequence: CASGIYDGYEKLFF. The CDR3 region has the DNA TGTGCCAGCGGCATATACGACGGATATGAAAAACTGTTTTTT.

The rearrangement joins TRBV11-2 to TRBJ2-1, with no clear D. CDR1 and CDR2 from the germline V gene are SGHAT and FQNNGV. The CDR3 loop spans 15 amino acids. V gave up 1 base and J gave up 8 bases, with 15 bases separating them. The DNA for the CDR3 is TGTGCCAGCAGCTTAGTCCGCCCCCCGACGGATGAGCAGTTCTTC. Its protein is CASSLVRPPTDEQFF.

The chain is built from TRBV4-1 and TRBJ1-5; D remains ambiguous. From germline, CDR1 is MGHRA and CDR2 YSYEKL. This CDR3 region has 15 residues. Trimming removed 1 base from V and 1 base from J, with 8 bases in between. This CDR3 reads CASSQVAQSNQPQHF. The DNA for the CDR3 is TGCGCCAGCAGCCAAGTGGCCCAGAGCAATCAGCCCCAGCATTTT.

V is TRBV28 and J is TRBJ2-2; 8 bases fit TRBD2. Germline loops: CDR1 MDHEN, CDR2 SYDVKM. The CDR3 has 14 amino acids. Trimming removed 8 bases from V and 3 bases from J; junction bases left unmatched: 5. The CDR3 sequence: CASRKAGDTGELFF. The CDR3 bases are TGTGCCAGCCGTAAAGCGGGGGACACCGGGGAGCTGTTTTTT.

This chain joins TRBV9 and TRBJ1-1; D is uncertain. The CDR3 has 13 amino acids. Germline V gene lookup returns CDR1 SGDLS and CDR2 YYNGEE. Trimming removed 0 bases from V and 5 bases from J, with 8 bases in between. The CDR3 DNA reads TGTGCCAGCAGCGTAGTGGTAGGGACTGAAGCTTTCTTT. Translation: CASSVVVGTEAFF.

The chain combines TRBV9 with TRBJ1-2; 8 nucleotides align to TRBD1. CDR3 length: 18 amino acids. Germline values: CDR1 SGDLS, CDR2 YYNGEE. V was pared by 0 bases and J by 0 bases, with 10 bases of the junction left unmatched. The CDR3 coding sequence is TGTGCCAGCAGCGTAGACTTCGGGGGACAGGCGACTAACTATGGCTACACCTTC. Translation: CASSVDFGGQATNYGYTF.

J is TRBJ2-1 and V is TRBV20-1, with 13 bases identical to TRBD2. The junction had 11 bases not matched to a gene; V was cut back by 4 bases and J by 8 bases. The CDR3 length is 16 residues. Germline V gives CDR1 DFQATT, CDR2 SNEGSKA (reference sequence). CDR3 DNA: TGCAGTGCTACCACGCCCCGGACTAGCGGGAGCCATGAGCAGTTCTTC. Its protein product is CSATTPRTSGSHEQFF.

The chain has TRBV30 and TRBJ2-7, with a weak D call TRBD2 (5 bases). CDR3 size: 19 residues. The germline V gene encodes CDR1 GTSNPN and CDR2 SVGIG (reference sequence). Trimming removed 4 bases from V and 2 bases from J, with 30 bases in between. The CDR3 region has the DNA TGTGCCTGGACAGGCCCGGTCTTAGCCCGGCGGGCCGATACCTACGAGCAGTACTTC. It yields the protein CAWTGPVLARRADTYEQYF.

The V gene is TRBV5-8, the J gene TRBJ2-3; 9 bases are a match to TRBD1. The CDR3 consists of 17 residues. The V gene's germline CDR1 is SGHTS and CDR2 YDEGEE. The J segment lost 7 bases and the V segment lost 2 bases, leaving 14 bases of the junction unmatched. For the CDR3, the DNA is TGTGCCAGCAGCTTTTCAGTCTGGGACAGGGTAGGGAATACGCAGTATTTT. Encoded protein: CASSFSVWDRVGNTQYF.

The chain joins TRBV20-1 to TRBJ1-2; TRBD1 might be the D (6 bases). Looked up from germline, CDR1 is DFQATT and CDR2 is SNEGSKA (reference sequence). Trimming took 0 bases from V and 5 from J, leaving 10 bases between them. This CDR3 is built from 13 residues. CDR3 residues: CSARDGQPYGYTF. CDR3 nucleotides: TGCAGTGCTAGAGATGGACAGCCTTATGGCTACACCTTC.

The chain joins TRBV29-1 to TRBJ2-7, with 9 bases aligning to TRBD2. After removal of 5 bases from V and 2 bases from J, the junction contained 7 bases not matched to a gene. Per germline, CDR1 SQVTM and CDR2 ANQGSEA. This CDR3 is built from 14 residues. CDR3 sequence reads: CSVPSAGGPYEQYF. The CDR3 DNA sequence: TGCAGCGTTCCCTCGGCGGGAGGGCCCTACGAGCAGTACTTC.

The rearrangement joins TRBV5-6 to TRBJ1-2; possible D gene TRBD1, 6 bases. This CDR3 has 19 amino acids. In germline, CDR1 is SGHDT, CDR2 YYEEEE. Trimming stripped 0 bases from V and 4 bases from J, with 25 bases between. CDR3 nucleotides: TGTGCCAGCAGCTTGGCTCGGGACAACATCGCTTCCCAACCCTATGGCTACACCTTC. Translating gives CASSLARDNIASQPYGYTF.

The chain combines TRBV29-1 with TRBJ2-7, with D perhaps matching TRBD2 (5 bases). The CDR3 has 11 amino acids. Germline V CDR1 and CDR2: SQVTM, ANQGSEA. The V end was cut by 4 bases, the J end by 4 bases, with 8 bases between. CDR3 DNA: TGCAGCGTTGGGACGGGGTACGAGCAGTACTTC. Its protein is CSVGTGYEQYF.

The chain employs TRBV5-5 and TRBJ2-7; a weak D match, TRBD2 (6 bases). CDR3 length: 15 residues. Germline V lookup: CDR1 SGHKS, CDR2 YYEKEE (reference sequence). V was clipped by 0 bases and J by 3 bases, with 13 bases between them. The chain's CDR3 is CASSLGGTAIYEQYF. The DNA for the CDR3 is TGTGCCAGCAGCTTGGGCGGGACCGCCATCTACGAGCAGTACTTC.

The V gene is TRBV27, the J gene TRBJ2-7; TRBD2 agrees at 7 bases. With 2 bases clipped from V and 2 bases from J, the junction kept 3 bases outside the gene matches. CDR1 MNHEY and CDR2 SMNVEV come from the germline V gene (reference sequence). The CDR3 is 14 residues long. As DNA, the CDR3 is TGTGCCAGCAGTTTAATGGCGGGAGCCTACGAGCAGTACTTC. It translates to CASSLMAGAYEQYF.

The V and J genes are TRBV12-3 or TRBV12-4 and TRBJ1-5; tentatively, D is TRBD1 (5 bases). This CDR3 comprises 15 residues. V was shortened by 3 bases and J by 4 bases, with 13 bases between the two germline ends. The CDR3 DNA follows: TGTGCCAGCAGTTTCAGTACAGGTCCAAATCAGCCCCAGCATTTT. Translating it yields CASSFSTGPNQPQHF.